These 14 T cell receptor beta chains were sequenced from one sample in a study of blood T cell repertoires in COVID-19. Measured with immunoSEQ multiplex PCR; TCRdb has only the in-frame clones, and not every one. The sample holds some 200,000 clones, roughly 94% seen once. The sample consisted of peripheral blood. The receptor source for this set is a young man with COVID-19, enrolled during active disease.

The V call is TRBV9, the J call TRBJ1-4, with TRBD1 matching over 7 bases. With V trimmed by 0 bases and J by 0 bases, 14 bases remained unmatched. Germline V CDR1 and CDR2: SGDLS, YYNGEE. This CDR3 contains 20 residues. CDR3: CASSVANGGDSLTTNEKLFF. The CDR3 DNA follows: TGTGCCAGCAGCGTAGCTAATGGAGGGGACAGTTTGACAACTAATGAAAAACTGTTTTTT.

The CDR3 protein is CASSFSVGGQTSNQPQHF. CDR3 DNA sequence: TGTGCCAGCAGTTTTTCCGTCGGAGGGCAGACCAGCAATCAGCCCCAGCATTTT. The rearrangement links TRBV28 to TRBJ1-5; no clear D. The CDR3 runs 18 residues. The germline CDR1 and CDR2 sequences are MDHEN and SYDVKM. Deletions cut 3 bases from V and 1 base from J, with 19 bases between. Full variable domain (outside the CDR3, taken from reference TRBV28 and TRBJ1-5): DVKVTQSSRYLVKRTGEKVFLECVQDMDHENMFWYRQDPGLGLRLIYFSYDVKMKEKGDIPEGYSVSREKKERFSLILESASTNQTSMYLCASSFSVGGQTSNQPQHFGDGTRLSIL.

The rearrangement uses TRBV11-3 and TRBJ2-2, with 9 bases lining up with TRBD1. Germline CDR1 SGHNT, CDR2 YENEEA. The CDR3 extends over 15 amino acids. With 4 bases clipped from V and 6 bases from J, the junction kept 6 bases outside the gene matches. This CDR3 is CASSSRTGVAGELFF. In nucleotides, the CDR3 is TGTGCCAGCAGCTCCCGGACAGGGGTTGCCGGGGAGCTGTTTTTT.

This clone was recorded only once. This chain links TRBV3-1 (or the pseudogene TRBV3-2) with TRBJ2-1; 7 bases fit TRBD2. The germline CDR1 and CDR2 sequences are LGHDT and YNNKEL (reference sequence). The V and J ends lost 1 base and 0 bases, in that order; junction bases with no gene match: 9. The CDR3 has 18 amino acids. The CDR3, as DNA: TGTGCCAGCAGCCAAGTCTTCAGCGGGGTCCTCTCCTACAATGAGCAGTTCTTC. Translating it yields CASSQVFSGVLSYNEQFF.

This clone was counted once. V and J are TRBV19 and TRBJ1-5, with D maybe TRBD1 (5 bases). V was shortened by 7 bases and J by 6 bases, with 22 bases between the two germline ends. The germline CDR1 and CDR2 sequences are LNHDA and SQIVND (reference sequence). CDR3 length: 16 residues. The CDR3 sequence: CASNSENQGLGQPQHF. DNA for the CDR3: TGTGCCAGTAACAGTGAGAACCAGGGACTGGGTCAGCCCCAGCATTTT.

V usage is TRBV6-5 and J usage is TRBJ1-2, with 9 bases lining up with TRBD1. With V trimmed by 10 bases and J by 3 bases, 12 bases remained unmatched. This CDR3 has 15 amino acids. The germline CDR1 and CDR2 sequences are MNHEY and SVGAGI. The CDR3 loop is CATYSDRGVYYGYTF. The DNA for the CDR3 is TGTGCCACCTATTCGGACAGGGGAGTATACTATGGCTACACCTTC.

The rearrangement uses TRBV27 and TRBJ2-3, with a tentative D call TRBD2 (6 bases). Germline CDR1 MNHEY, CDR2 SMNVEV (reference sequence). This CDR3 has 17 amino acids. Trimming pared 6 bases from V and 4 bases from J, leaving 23 bases between. In DNA form, the CDR3 reads TGTGCCAGCAGATTGGATGGGGCAGGGAGGTCTCCAGATACGCAGTATTTT. Amino acids: CASRLDGAGRSPDTQYF.

The rearrangement uses TRBV5-4 and TRBJ2-1; the D gene is possibly TRBD2 (6 bases). Germline CDR1 is SGHNT and CDR2 is YYREEE (reference sequence). V lost 6 bases, J lost 6 bases, and 16 bases lay in between. This CDR3 contains 14 residues. The CDR3 bases are TGTGCCAGCACCCTTGTTGGAGGGGCCAATGAGCAGTTCTTC. It yields the protein CASTLVGGANEQFF.

This sequence joins TRBV9 and TRBJ2-7, with 7 bases fitting TRBD2. Losses at the gene ends were 4 bases for V and 4 bases for J; bases not matched to a gene: 14. The CDR3 extends over 16 amino acids. Germline V lookup: CDR1 SGDLS, CDR2 YYNGEE. Here the CDR3 DNA reads TGTGCCAGCAGCCCCACCGGATCACCGCGGGGGTACGAGCAGTACTTC. As protein: CASSPTGSPRGYEQYF.

This chain links TRBV6-1 with TRBJ1-6, with unresolved D. Germline assignment: CDR1 MNHNS and CDR2 SASEGT. This CDR3 contains 16 residues. V was shortened by 4 bases and J by 0 bases, with 10 bases between the two germline ends. The CDR3 DNA sequence: TGTGCCAGCAGTGGAATACACAGCTCCTATAATTCACCCCTCCACTTT. It codes for CASSGIHSSYNSPLHF.

This sequence joins TRBV11-3 and TRBJ2-7; 11 nucleotides line up with TRBD2. Trimming removed 5 bases from V and 6 bases from J; junction bases left unmatched: 12. The CDR3 has 16 residues. Germline values: CDR1 SGHNT, CDR2 YENEEA. The CDR3 is CASSPGLAGGRSEQYF. For the CDR3, the DNA is TGTGCCAGCAGCCCGGGTCTAGCGGGGGGCAGGTCCGAGCAGTACTTC.

The chain uses TRBV7-3 and TRBJ2-3, with TRBD2 matching 9 bases. Germline loops: CDR1 SGHTA, CDR2 FQGTGA. The CDR3 runs 15 residues. Losses at the gene ends were 1 base for V and 3 bases for J; bases not matched to a gene: 2. CDR3 sequence: CASSLKLAGTDTQYF. CDR3 nucleotides: TGTGCCAGCAGCTTAAAACTAGCGGGTACAGATACGCAGTATTTT.

This chain uses TRBV5-4 with TRBJ2-7; D gene unclear. CDR1 SGHNT and CDR2 YYREEE come from the germline V gene (reference sequence). CDR3 length: 15 amino acids. Trimming cost V 0 bases and J 0 bases, with 10 bases left between them. In DNA, the CDR3 is TGTGCCAGCAGCTTGGATTCAGGCCGCTCCTACGAGCAGTACTTC. Translated: CASSLDSGRSYEQYF.

The chain combines TRBV19 with TRBJ1-1, with D hard to call. CDR3 size: 13 residues. The V end lost 3 bases, the J end lost 2 bases, and 7 bases lay between the germline ends. The germline CDR1 and CDR2 sequences are LNHDA and SQIVND (reference sequence). The CDR3 DNA reads TGTGCCAGTAGTATTGGGAGCAACACTGAAGCTTTCTTT. Amino acids: CASSIGSNTEAFF.